This TCR beta chain was captured by sequencing in a study of OX40 agonist ivuxolimab in advanced cancers. Comment on this clone: What it binds is unknown.

TCRdb's table, derived via immunoSEQ multiplex PCR, lists solely in-frame clones and lacks some. This sample has under 80,000 clones, with about 85% found just once. Broader study findings: The CD4+ and CD8+ T cells in the blood had expanded clonally by week 6 at 0.1 to 3.0 mg/kg.

Per germline, CDR1 SGHNT and CDR2 YENEEA. The CDR3 contains 12 residues. Trimming took off 1 base at V and 6 bases at J, with 5 bases between the two ends. The sample consisted of CD4+ or CD8+ T cells sorted from blood, taken in a trial of the OX40 agonist ivuxolimab. This sequence joins TRBV11-3 and TRBJ2-3; the D is unclear. This TCR was sampled from an adult with an advanced solid tumor such as melanoma, head and neck, liver or kidney cancer. This chain's CDR3 is CASSLGWDTQYF. CDR3 coding DNA: TGTGCCAGCAGCTTAGGATGGGATACGCAGTATTTT.